These T cell receptor beta chains were read from a single sample in a study of cytomegalovirus exposure and HLA in healthy donors. TCRdb keeps only in-frame clones here, not all; method: immunoSEQ multiplex PCR. The sample includes 150,000 or so clones, roughly 84% seen only once; the top ten take nearly 6.5%. The source material was PBMCs. These receptors all come from a man aged 50 or older in good health and CMV-seropositive. CDR3s include the opening cysteine and the closing phenylalanine or tryptophan. The order of the fields is clone size, J gene, CDR3 length, V gene, D gene, CDR3 DNA, CDR3 protein. A D gene is named only where the DNA matches it firmly. For some rows the clone size is stated as once, few or many, or as a class when expanded; others skip it.

size: -
J: TRBJ2-2
length: 16
V: TRBV9
D: TRBD1
DNA: TGTGCCAGCAGCCCGACAGGGGGCGTGGACACCGGGGAGCTGTTTTTT
CDR3: CASSPTGGVDTGELFF

size: -
J: TRBJ2-7
length: 14
V: TRBV5-1
D: -
DNA: TGCGCCAGCAGCTTGGGGACTGGGACCTACGAGCAGTACTTC
CDR3: CASSLGTGTYEQYF

size: -
J: TRBJ1-1
length: 12
V: TRBV6-5
D: -
DNA: TGTGCCAGCAGCCCCGGGGTGGGTGAAGCTTTCTTT
CDR3: CASSPGVGEAFF

size: -
J: TRBJ1-5
length: 18
V: TRBV7-9
D: TRBD1
DNA: TGTGCCAGCAGCGGGGGGACAGGGGGTATTGTGGGCAATCAGCCCCAGCATTTT
CDR3: CASSGGTGGIVGNQPQHF

size: -
J: TRBJ1-2
length: 15
V: TRBV7-9
D: -
DNA: TGTGCCAGCAGCTTAGCTCCAGGGGCGGGCTATGGCTACACCTTC
CDR3: CASSLAPGAGYGYTF

size: -
J: TRBJ1-2
length: 16
V: TRBV5-4
D: TRBD1
DNA: TGTGCCAGCAGCTCAACTTCGACAGGGGGCATCTTTGGCTACACCTTC
CDR3: CASSSTSTGGIFGYTF

size: once
J: TRBJ2-1
length: 16
V: TRBV5-1
D: TRBD1
DNA: TGCGCCAGCAGCTTGGGACAGGGGGCCTCCTACAATGAGCAGTTCTTC
CDR3: CASSLGQGASYNEQFF

size: few
J: TRBJ1-5
length: 11
V: TRBV27
D: -
DNA: TGTGCCAGCGGCTCTTTTTGGCCCCAGCATTTT
CDR3: CASGSFWPQHF

size: -
J: TRBJ2-3
length: 16
V: TRBV5-1
D: -
DNA: TGCGCCAGCAGCTTTATTAAGGGGCGCAGCCCAGATACGCAGTATTTT
CDR3: CASSFIKGRSPDTQYF

size: -
J: TRBJ2-5
length: 17
V: TRBV7-8
D: TRBD2
DNA: TGTGCCAGTAAATTCGTCGGGAGGGCCAAGGACCAAGAGACCCAGTACTTC
CDR3: CASKFVGRAKDQETQYF

size: few
J: TRBJ1-3
length: 13
V: TRBV6-6
D: -
DNA: TGTGCCAGCAGTTCAGCGGGGTGGGACACCATATATTTT
CDR3: CASSSAGWDTIYF

size: few
J: TRBJ1-1
length: 15
V: TRBV7-8
D: TRBD1
DNA: TGTGCCAGCAGCTTGCTTAGGACAGGGGGAACTGAAGCTTTCTTT
CDR3: CASSLLRTGGTEAFF

size: -
J: TRBJ1-2
length: 14
V: TRBV6-5
D: -
DNA: TGTGCCAGCAGCAGACAAGTATCTAACTATGGCTACACCTTC
CDR3: CASSRQVSNYGYTF

size: -
J: TRBJ1-2
length: 14
V: TRBV6-5
D: TRBD1
DNA: TGTGCCAGCAGTGTTGACAGGGGTTTATATGGCTACACCTTC
CDR3: CASSVDRGLYGYTF

size: -
J: TRBJ2-3
length: 18
V: TRBV7-8
D: TRBD1
DNA: TGTGCCAGCGCGCTTTGGGGACAGGGGGAAAAGAGCACAGATACGCAGTATTTT
CDR3: CASALWGQGEKSTDTQYF

size: -
J: TRBJ1-1
length: 14
V: TRBV6-1
D: -
DNA: TGTGCCACTCGGGATAATGGGGGGGCGCCTGGAGCTTTCTTT
CDR3: CATRDNGGAPGAFF

size: -
J: TRBJ1-2
length: 13
V: TRBV6-5
D: TRBD1
DNA: TGTGCCACCTCAGGGACAGGGGGTTTTGGCTACACCTTC
CDR3: CATSGTGGFGYTF

size: -
J: TRBJ1-1
length: 14
V: TRBV2
D: TRBD1
DNA: TGTGCCAGCACTGGGACAGGGGGTCACACTGAAGCTTTCTTT
CDR3: CASTGTGGHTEAFF

size: few
J: TRBJ1-2
length: 14
V: TRBV2
D: TRBD1
DNA: TGTGCCAGCAGTGAAGCCGGGACAGGGGGCGACTACACCTTC
CDR3: CASSEAGTGGDYTF

size: once
J: TRBJ2-3
length: 15
V: TRBV5-1
D: -
DNA: TGCGCCAGCAGCTTGGCTAGCGCAAGCACGGATACGCAGTATTTT
CDR3: CASSLASASTDTQYF

size: -
J: TRBJ1-5
length: 14
V: TRBV6-1
D: -
DNA: TGTGCCAGCATGGCGGGGGTTCCCAATCAGCCCCAGCATTTT
CDR3: CASMAGVPNQPQHF

size: once
J: TRBJ1-1
length: 14
V: TRBV5-6
D: TRBD1
DNA: TGTGCCAGCAGCTTGCTGGGTGGGGACAGTGAAGCTTTCTTT
CDR3: CASSLLGGDSEAFF

size: -
J: TRBJ2-2
length: 14
V: TRBV5-8
D: TRBD1
DNA: TGTGCCAGCAACCGGGACAGGGGGCCCGGGGAGCTGTTTTTT
CDR3: CASNRDRGPGELFF

size: -
J: TRBJ2-2
length: 16
V: TRBV5-6
D: -
DNA: TGTGCCAGCAGCTTTATCTCGTCTAGCGAATACGGGGAGCTGTTTTTT
CDR3: CASSFISSSEYGELFF

size: few
J: TRBJ2-7
length: 15
V: TRBV7-9
D: -
DNA: TGTGCCAGCAGCGGTGCCGGATACGGGGCCTACGAGCAGTACTTC
CDR3: CASSGAGYGAYEQYF

size: -
J: TRBJ2-1
length: 16
V: TRBV5-1
D: TRBD2
DNA: TGCGCCAGCACCTTCCTGGCTAGCGGGGGATACAATGAGCAGTTCTTC
CDR3: CASTFLASGGYNEQFF

size: -
J: TRBJ1-5
length: 14
V: TRBV15
D: TRBD1
DNA: TGTGCCACCAGCAGACACAGGGGCGCGGAGCCCCAGCATTTT
CDR3: CATSRHRGAEPQHF

size: -
J: TRBJ2-1
length: 12
V: TRBV28
D: -
DNA: TGTGCCAGTAGAGAGGTTGGCAATGAGCAGTTCTTC
CDR3: CASREVGNEQFF

size: few
J: TRBJ1-1
length: 13
V: TRBV2
D: -
DNA: TGTGCCAGCACCCCCGAGAGTAACACTGAAGCTTTCTTT
CDR3: CASTPESNTEAFF

size: -
J: TRBJ2-1
length: 13
V: TRBV11-3
D: -
DNA: TGTGCCAGCAGCTTAGTAAGGGACAACAAGCAGTTCTTC
CDR3: CASSLVRDNKQFF

size: few
J: TRBJ2-3
length: 17
V: TRBV11-3
D: TRBD2
DNA: TGTGCCAGCAGCTTAGTAATAGGACTAGCGGACACAGATACGCAGTATTTT
CDR3: CASSLVIGLADTDTQYF

size: -
J: TRBJ1-2
length: 15
V: TRBV6-1
D: -
DNA: TGTGCCAGCAGTGAAACTCACAGTTCTAACTATGGCTACACCTTC
CDR3: CASSETHSSNYGYTF

size: -
J: TRBJ2-1
length: 17
V: TRBV25-1
D: TRBD2
DNA: TGTGCCAGCAGTGAATATAGAACTAGCGGATCCTACAATGAGCAGTTCTTC
CDR3: CASSEYRTSGSYNEQFF

size: -
J: TRBJ2-1
length: 14
V: TRBV6-4
D: -
DNA: TGTGCCAGCAGTGACTCGAGTCAAAACAATGAGCAGTTCTTC
CDR3: CASSDSSQNNEQFF

size: -
J: TRBJ1-1
length: 15
V: TRBV9
D: TRBD1
DNA: TGTGCCAGCAGCCCGGGACAGGTCAGTCCCACTGAAGCTTTCTTT
CDR3: CASSPGQVSPTEAFF

size: -
J: TRBJ2-5
length: 15
V: TRBV2
D: TRBD2
DNA: TGTGCCAGCAGTGCCGGGCGGGGGGGCCGAGAGACCCAGTACTTC
CDR3: CASSAGRGGRETQYF

size: -
J: TRBJ2-3
length: 14
V: TRBV4-1
D: -
DNA: TGCGCCAGCAGCCCTAGGGGGAATTGGGATACGCAGTATTTT
CDR3: CASSPRGNWDTQYF

size: -
J: TRBJ2-7
length: 13
V: TRBV9
D: TRBD2
DNA: TGTGCCCGGGGGGGGAGACGGCCCTACGAGCAGTACTTC
CDR3: CARGGRRPYEQYF

size: few
J: TRBJ1-1
length: 15
V: TRBV27
D: TRBD1
DNA: TGTGCCAGCAGTGCACTGACAGGGGTGAACACTGAAGCTTTCTTT
CDR3: CASSALTGVNTEAFF

size: -
J: TRBJ2-3
length: 17
V: TRBV7-2
D: TRBD2
DNA: TGTGCCAGCAGCTTAGCCGGGAGGGCCCCCGGGGGAGATACGCAGTATTTT
CDR3: CASSLAGRAPGGDTQYF

size: -
J: TRBJ2-1
length: 15
V: TRBV4-2
D: TRBD1
DNA: TGTGCCAGCAGCCTCTTGACAGGGGGAAGGGATGAGCAGTTCTTC
CDR3: CASSLLTGGRDEQFF

size: once
J: TRBJ2-1
length: 17
V: TRBV4-1
D: -
DNA: TGCGCCAGCAGCCAGGAGGAGGACTACCACTCCTACAATGAGCAGTTCTTC
CDR3: CASSQEEDYHSYNEQFF

size: -
J: TRBJ2-3
length: 14
V: TRBV4-1
D: -
DNA: TGCGCCAGCAGTCCCGAACAGAGCACAGATACGCAGTATTTT
CDR3: CASSPEQSTDTQYF

size: -
J: TRBJ1-1
length: 16
V: TRBV18
D: -
DNA: TGTGCCAGCTCACCGGGACATACCCCTATGAACACTGAAGCTTTCTTT
CDR3: CASSPGHTPMNTEAFF

size: -
J: TRBJ2-2
length: 16
V: TRBV19
D: TRBD1
DNA: TGTGCCAGTACCCAAGGGACAGGGGCGAACACCGGGGAGCTGTTTTTT
CDR3: CASTQGTGANTGELFF

size: -
J: TRBJ2-5
length: 18
V: TRBV11-3
D: TRBD2
DNA: TGTGCCAGCAGGGAAGGACTAGCGGGAGGGCCGCGGCAAGAGACCCAGTACTTC
CDR3: CASREGLAGGPRQETQYF

size: -
J: TRBJ2-3
length: 15
V: TRBV28
D: TRBD2
DNA: TGTGCCAGCACCTCCCGCGGGAGGGCGAGGGATACGCAGTATTTT
CDR3: CASTSRGRARDTQYF

size: -
J: TRBJ1-3
length: 14
V: TRBV19
D: TRBD1
DNA: TGTGCCAGTAGTATCGGGACAGGGGGAAACACCATATATTTT
CDR3: CASSIGTGGNTIYF

size: -
J: TRBJ1-1
length: 14
V: TRBV11-2
D: -
DNA: TGTGCCAGCAGCTTAGTGCGGGGTCCCACTGAAGCTTTCTTT
CDR3: CASSLVRGPTEAFF

size: once
J: TRBJ2-1
length: 15
V: TRBV6-5
D: -
DNA: TGTGCCAGCAGTTACTCGGCAGGTGCCTACAATGAGCAGTTCTTC
CDR3: CASSYSAGAYNEQFF

size: few
J: TRBJ2-1
length: 15
V: TRBV11-2
D: TRBD1
DNA: TGTGCCAGCAGCCTCGGGACAGGGGGGCTGACTGAGCAGTTCTTC
CDR3: CASSLGTGGLTEQFF

size: -
J: TRBJ2-5
length: 14
V: TRBV7-6
D: -
DNA: TGTGCCAGCAGCTTAGGTGGTGGGCGAGAGACCCAGTACTTC
CDR3: CASSLGGGRETQYF

size: -
J: TRBJ2-1
length: 13
V: TRBV6-5
D: TRBD2
DNA: TGTGCCAGCAGTCCGGGACTAGTCAATGAGCAGTTCTTC
CDR3: CASSPGLVNEQFF

size: -
J: TRBJ1-1
length: 13
V: TRBV6-1
D: -
DNA: TGTGCCAGCAGGTTACAGGGGAACACTGAAGCTTTCTTT
CDR3: CASRLQGNTEAFF

size: -
J: TRBJ2-3
length: 15
V: TRBV29-1
D: TRBD2
DNA: TGCAGCGTTGGGGGACTAGCGGGAAGCACAGATACGCAGTATTTT
CDR3: CSVGGLAGSTDTQYF